This is a list of T cell receptor beta chains from one sample in a study of blood T cell repertoires in COVID-19. Only in-frame clones appear in the TCRdb table, and some are missing; sequencing was by immunoSEQ multiplex PCR. The sample has just under 350,000 clones, around 83% seen once; the top ten hold about 3%. Material: peripheral blood. These receptors all come from a man aged 25 to 40 with active or convalescent COVID-19. Each CDR3 is given with its conserved first and last residue. A D gene is named only where the DNA matches it firmly. Not every row has a clone size; where given, it reads once, few, many or a size class.

D,size,length,J,V,CDR3,DNA
NA,few,14,TRBJ2-3,TRBV7-2,CASSLGGTTDTQYF,TGTGCCAGCAGCTTAGGAGGTACCACAGATACGCAGTATTTT
NA,NA,15,TRBJ2-3,TRBV7-3,CASSLQAGTTDTQYF,TGTGCCAGCAGCTTGCAAGCGGGTACAACAGATACGCAGTATTTT
NA,NA,13,TRBJ1-5,TRBV28,CASSRGTNQPQHF,TGTGCCAGCAGCCGAGGGACAAATCAGCCCCAGCATTTT
NA,NA,15,TRBJ1-3,TRBV6-2/TRBV6-3,CASSSGQSSGNTIYF,TGTGCCAGCAGCTCCGGACAGTCGTCCGGAAACACCATATATTTT
NA,once,12,TRBJ2-2,TRBV19,CATQTVGGELFF,TGTGCCACGCAGACAGTTGGCGGGGAGCTGTTTTTT
TRBD1,few,16,TRBJ1-1,TRBV11-2,CASSLDGQGENTEAFF,TGTGCCAGCAGCTTAGACGGACAGGGCGAGAACACTGAAGCTTTCTTT
NA,once,15,TRBJ2-5,TRBV6-2/TRBV6-3,CASSPPPTGQGTQYF,TGTGCCAGCAGCCCCCCCCCGACAGGCCAGGGGACCCAGTACTTC
NA,NA,13,TRBJ1-6,TRBV5-1,CASSPTGNSPLHF,TGCGCCAGCAGCCCAACAGGGAATTCACCCCTCCACTTT
NA,NA,12,TRBJ1-5,TRBV25-1,CASSTGYQPQHF,TGTGCCAGCAGTACAGGGTATCAGCCCCAGCATTTT
NA,NA,18,TRBJ2-5,TRBV7-6,CASSLGRAGGPYQETQYF,TGTGCCAGCAGCTTAGGGAGGGCAGGGGGACCGTACCAAGAGACCCAGTACTTC
TRBD1,NA,13,TRBJ1-1,TRBV12-3/TRBV12-4,CASSHILQGVAFF,TGTGCCAGCAGTCACATCCTCCAGGGGGTAGCTTTCTTT
NA,NA,14,TRBJ1-2,TRBV5-8,CASTWGRTAYGYTF,TGTGCCAGCACCTGGGGGAGGACCGCTTATGGCTACACCTTC
NA,NA,13,TRBJ1-5,TRBV7-2,CASSSRGNQPQHF,TGTGCCAGCAGCTCCCGGGGGAATCAGCCCCAGCATTTT